Shown below are 3 T cell receptor beta chains from a single sample sequenced in a study of blood T cell repertoires in COVID-19. The repertoire was sequenced with immunoSEQ multiplex PCR; TCRdb's copy has only in-frame clones and lacks some. This table holds over 250,000 clones, approximately 89% found once. Sequenced material: peripheral blood. The receptors here all came from a woman younger than 45 with COVID-19, enrolled during active disease.

V and J are TRBV19 and TRBJ1-5, with TRBD1 identical over 8 bases. CDR3 length: 15 residues. Germline CDR1 and CDR2: LNHDA and SQIVND (reference sequence). The junction had 2 bases not matched to a gene; V was cut back by 2 bases and J by 2 bases. The CDR3 sequence: CASSITTGGNQPQHF. CDR3 coding DNA: TGTGCCAGTAGTATAACGACAGGGGGCAATCAGCCCCAGCATTTT. Together with reference TRBV19 and TRBJ1-5, the CDR3 gives the full variable domain: DGGITQSPKYLFRKEGQNVTLSCEQNLNHDAMYWYRQDPGQGLRLIYYSQIVNDFQKGDIAEGYSVSREKKESFPLTVTSAQKNPTAFYLCASSITTGGNQPQHFGDGTRLSIL.

V is TRBV19 and J is TRBJ1-2, with no clear D. The CDR3 sequence is 13 residues long. V was trimmed by 6 bases and J by 8 bases, leaving 16 bases between them. From germline, CDR1 is LNHDA and CDR2 SQIVND (reference sequence). The CDR3 sequence is CASSPAELGGYTF. The CDR3 coding sequence is TGTGCCAGTAGCCCGGCGGAGCTCGGAGGCTACACCTTC.

The chain carries TRBV3-1 (or the pseudogene TRBV3-2) and TRBJ2-3; 9 bases agree with TRBD2. The CDR3 has 13 amino acids. V lost 2 bases to trimming and J lost 11 bases; unmatched junction nucleotides: 5. Germline loops: CDR1 LGHDT, CDR2 YNNKEL (reference sequence). The CDR3 region is CASSQRRREGQYF. The CDR3 DNA reads TGTGCCAGCAGCCAAAGAAGGCGGGAGGGGCAGTATTTT.